The following is a T cell receptor beta chain sequence with its context. The antigen is not known. Library preparation tagged each individual cDNA molecule with a unique molecular identifier. Using its own MiXCR run on the RACE reads, TCRdb lists one record per CDR3 protein. In the table there are approximately 91,000 distinct CDR3 sequences, roughly 11% of which are singletons. This sample is part of a study of human T cells and chemical hapten exposure. Background on the study: Sensitization was performed using 2% DPC on a roughly 2 cm by roughly 2 cm upper inner arm skin site. Whole-study findings and limits: Once DPC sensitization occurred, TCRs above 1 in 1000 frequency showed no change. Expanded TCRs created a significantly greater count of big CDR3 similarity clusters than controls did.

Time point here: patch test 2, 6 weeks after DPC sensitization. The treatment denotes: therapeutic diphenylcyclopropenone sensitization with weekly scalp DPC. The sequencing used whole blood, collected in connection with sensitization to the hapten diphenylcyclopropenone (DPC). The sequence was obtained from a man aged 18 to 29 with alopecia areata. Some clones in this sample may be carry-over from other donors' samples.

The CDR3 here is CASSISDGILQPQHF. In nucleotides, the CDR3 is TGTGCCAGTAGTATAAGCGACGGAATACTACAGCCCCAGCATTTT. The gene calls are TRBV19 and TRBJ1-5; D remains ambiguous. This CDR3 is 15 amino acids long. V was clipped by 2 bases and J by 7 bases, with 15 bases between them. Per the germline V gene, CDR1 is LNHDA and CDR2 is SQIVND (reference sequence). The whole variable domain, remainder taken from reference TRBV19 and TRBJ1-5, is DGGITQSPKYLFRKEGQNVTLSCEQNLNHDAMYWYRQDPGQGLRLIYYSQIVNDFQKGDIAEGYSVSREKKESFPLTVTSAQKNPTAFYLCASSISDGILQPQHFGDGTRLSIL.